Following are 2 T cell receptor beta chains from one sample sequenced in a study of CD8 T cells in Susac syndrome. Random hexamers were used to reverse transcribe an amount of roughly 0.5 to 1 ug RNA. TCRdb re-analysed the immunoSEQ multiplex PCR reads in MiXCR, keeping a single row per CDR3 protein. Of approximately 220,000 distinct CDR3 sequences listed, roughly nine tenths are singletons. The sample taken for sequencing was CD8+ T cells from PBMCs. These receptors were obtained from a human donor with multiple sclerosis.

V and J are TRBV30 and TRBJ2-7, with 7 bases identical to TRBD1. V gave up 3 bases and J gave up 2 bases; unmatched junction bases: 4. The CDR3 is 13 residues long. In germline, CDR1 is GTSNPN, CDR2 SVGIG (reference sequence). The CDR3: CAWSVGGTYEQYF. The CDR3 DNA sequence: TGTGCCTGGAGCGTAGGGGGCACCTACGAGCAGTACTTC.

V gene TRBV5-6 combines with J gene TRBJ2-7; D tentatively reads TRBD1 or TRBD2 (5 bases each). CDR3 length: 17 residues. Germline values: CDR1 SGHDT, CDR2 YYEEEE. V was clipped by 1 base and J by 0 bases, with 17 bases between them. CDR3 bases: TGTGCCAGCAGCTTGCTGCCAGACATGGGACCCTCCTACGAGCAGTACTTC. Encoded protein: CASSLLPDMGPSYEQYF.